The sequence of this T cell receptor (beta chain) was determined in a study of blood T cell repertoires in COVID-19. Profiled with immunoSEQ multiplex PCR; TCRdb holds only in-frame clones, not every one. The sample includes some 300,000 clones, around 89% of them seen just once. Germline V gene lookup returns CDR1 SGHDN and CDR2 FVKESK. CDR3 size: 15 residues. Trimming pared 3 bases from V and 1 base from J, leaving 10 bases between. The genes are TRBV14 and TRBJ2-1; perhaps TRBD1 as D (6 bases). Sequences were obtained from peripheral blood. The receptor's source is a woman aged 45 to 65 with COVID-19, enrolled during active disease. The CDR3 bases are TGTGCCAGCAGCCAGGGGACAACGTCCTACAATGAGCAGTTCTTC. Its protein is CASSQGTTSYNEQFF.